This T cell receptor beta chain was identified in a study of molecular identifiers for immune sequencing clone quantification. This clonotype was recorded many times. Per the germline V gene, CDR1 is MGHRA and CDR2 is YSYEKL. Trimming at V came to 2 bases and at J to 1 base, leaving 11 bases not matched to a gene. CDR3 length: 17 residues. TCRdb reanalysed the PCR reads using MiXCR and keeps one entry per CDR3 protein. The data hold 65,000 or so distinct CDR3 sequences, with about 18% observed a single time. The naive CD8 libraries originated from between about 17,000 and 1,000,000 sorted cells and drew on 10%, 30% or 50% RNA.

This TCR derives from a human donor in good health. Some libraries in this study had Jurkat cell RNA spiked in. The gene calls are TRBV4-1 and TRBJ2-7; 7 bases align to TRBD2. The specimen was naive CD8+ T cells from blood, with Jurkat cell RNA spiked in. Indicated subset: FACS-sorted CD8+CD4-CCR7+CD45RA+ naive T cells. CDR3 sequence reads: CASSQLGGAGISYEQYF. The CDR3 DNA reads TGCGCCAGCAGCCAACTGGGAGGGGCAGGGATATCCTACGAGCAGTACTTC.